The rows below give T cell receptor beta chains drawn from one sample of a study of blood T cell repertoires in COVID-19. Sequenced by immunoSEQ multiplex PCR; TCRdb stores in-frame clones only, minus some. Among about 82,000 clones listed, 60% to 80% were seen once. Sample: peripheral blood. The source of these receptors is a man between 60 and 75 years old with COVID-19, enrolled during active disease. Each CDR3 is given without its conserved first and last residue. Only some rows state a clone size, as once, few, many or a class for expanded clones.

TRBV18 - 14 ASSPLPRGPGNTIY
TRBV7-2 - 13 ASSFQTDSHYEQY
TRBV10-2 - 11 ASRAGGQNEQF
TRBV6-5 - 13 ASTPRKTGGYEQY
TRBV19 - 11 ASTGQGPSPLH
TRBV4-1 few 19 ASSQGGAEGLWRGLTDTQY
TRBV7-2 - 12 ASSRTSGFYEQY
TRBV19 - 11 ASSIGTAGTQY
TRBV30 - 14 AWREDRGTYNSPLH
TRBV5-1 - 14 ASSSGVSGKAYEQY
TRBV5-1 - 12 ASSLEMSSYEQY
TRBV2 - 14 ASSPGLAASTDTQY
TRBV11-2 - 15 ASSLVPYRGGSYEQY
TRBV19 - 14 ASSIDGGRGTNEQF
TRBV20-1 - 16 SASNPGTSGKKTDTQY
TRBV5-1 - 12 ASSSPVNTGELF
TRBV18 - 12 ASSLRQGRNTIY